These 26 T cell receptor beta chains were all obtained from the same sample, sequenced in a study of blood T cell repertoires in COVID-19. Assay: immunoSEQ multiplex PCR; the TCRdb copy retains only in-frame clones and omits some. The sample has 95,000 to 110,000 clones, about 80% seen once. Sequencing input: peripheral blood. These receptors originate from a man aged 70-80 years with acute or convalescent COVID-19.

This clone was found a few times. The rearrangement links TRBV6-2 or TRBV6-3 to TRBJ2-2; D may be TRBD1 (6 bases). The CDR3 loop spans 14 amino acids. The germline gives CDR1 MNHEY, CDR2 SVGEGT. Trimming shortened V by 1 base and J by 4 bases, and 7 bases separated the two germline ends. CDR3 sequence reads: CASSYLGATGELFF. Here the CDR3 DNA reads TGTGCCAGCAGTTACTTGGGGGCCACCGGGGAGCTGTTTTTT.

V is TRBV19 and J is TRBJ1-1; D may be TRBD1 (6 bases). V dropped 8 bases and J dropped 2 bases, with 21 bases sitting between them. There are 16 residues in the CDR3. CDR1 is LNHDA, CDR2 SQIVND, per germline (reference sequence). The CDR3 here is CASFSGEGRGNTEAFF. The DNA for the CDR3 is TGTGCCAGTTTTTCGGGGGAGGGCAGGGGTAACACTGAAGCTTTCTTT.

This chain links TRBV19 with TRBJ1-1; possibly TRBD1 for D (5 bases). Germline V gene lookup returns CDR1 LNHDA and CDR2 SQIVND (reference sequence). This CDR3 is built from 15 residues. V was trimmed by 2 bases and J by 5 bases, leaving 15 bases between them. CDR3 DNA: TGTGCCAGTAGTATATTCGGAGGGACGGAGACTGAAGCTTTCTTT. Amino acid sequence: CASSIFGGTETEAFF.

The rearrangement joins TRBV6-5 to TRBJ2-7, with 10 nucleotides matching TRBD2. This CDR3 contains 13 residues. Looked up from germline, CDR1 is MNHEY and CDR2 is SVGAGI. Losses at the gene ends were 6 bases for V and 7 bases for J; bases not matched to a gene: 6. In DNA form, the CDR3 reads TGTGCCAGCAGGACTAGCGGGTTGGGTGAGCAGTACTTC. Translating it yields CASRTSGLGEQYF.

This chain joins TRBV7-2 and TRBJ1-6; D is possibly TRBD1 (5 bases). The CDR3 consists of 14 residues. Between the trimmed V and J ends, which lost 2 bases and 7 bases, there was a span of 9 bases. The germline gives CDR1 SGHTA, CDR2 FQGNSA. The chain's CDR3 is CASSLQGQNSPLHF. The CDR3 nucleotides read TGTGCCAGCAGCTTACAGGGCCAAAATTCACCCCTCCACTTT.

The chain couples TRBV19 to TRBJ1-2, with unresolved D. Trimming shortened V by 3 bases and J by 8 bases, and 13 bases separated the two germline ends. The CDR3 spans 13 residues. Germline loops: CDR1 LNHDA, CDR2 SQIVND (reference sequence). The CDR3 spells CASSIQHGRGYTF. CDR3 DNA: TGTGCCAGTAGTATTCAACACGGCAGGGGCTACACCTTC.

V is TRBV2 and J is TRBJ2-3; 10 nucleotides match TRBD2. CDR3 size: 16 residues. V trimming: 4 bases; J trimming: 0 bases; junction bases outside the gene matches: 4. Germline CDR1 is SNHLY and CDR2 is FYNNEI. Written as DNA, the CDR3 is TGTGCCAGCAGTGGAGCGGGGGGGGTGAGCACAGATACGCAGTATTTT. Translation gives CASSGAGGVSTDTQYF.

The CDR3 sequence is CASSLGGINTGELFF. CDR3 bases: TGTGCCAGCAGTTTAGGGGGGATCAACACCGGGGAGCTGTTTTTT. V usage is TRBV27 and J usage is TRBJ2-2; D perhaps matches TRBD2 (6 bases). This CDR3 is 15 amino acids long. Germline V gene data show CDR1 as MNHEY and CDR2 as SMNVEV (reference sequence). V was clipped by 2 bases and J by 2 bases, with 9 bases between them.

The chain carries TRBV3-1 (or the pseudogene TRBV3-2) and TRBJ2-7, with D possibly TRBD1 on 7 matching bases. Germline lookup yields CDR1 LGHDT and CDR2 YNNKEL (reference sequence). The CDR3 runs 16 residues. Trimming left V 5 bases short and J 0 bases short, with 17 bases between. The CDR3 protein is CASSSRTGLSSYEQYF. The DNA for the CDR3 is TGTGCCAGCAGCTCCCGGACAGGACTAAGCTCCTACGAGCAGTACTTC.

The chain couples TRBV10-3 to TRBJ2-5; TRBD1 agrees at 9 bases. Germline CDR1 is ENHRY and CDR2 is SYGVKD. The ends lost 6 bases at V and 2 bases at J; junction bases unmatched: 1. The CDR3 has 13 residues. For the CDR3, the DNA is TGTGCCATCAGAGGACAGGGGCAAGAGACCCAGTACTTC. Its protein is CAIRGQGQETQYF.

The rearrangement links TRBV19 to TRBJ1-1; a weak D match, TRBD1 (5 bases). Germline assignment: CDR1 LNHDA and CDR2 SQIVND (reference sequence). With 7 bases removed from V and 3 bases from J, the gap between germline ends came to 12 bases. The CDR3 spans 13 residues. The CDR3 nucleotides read TGTGCCAGTAATCGGGGGGGAGACACTGAAGCTTTCTTT. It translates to CASNRGGDTEAFF.

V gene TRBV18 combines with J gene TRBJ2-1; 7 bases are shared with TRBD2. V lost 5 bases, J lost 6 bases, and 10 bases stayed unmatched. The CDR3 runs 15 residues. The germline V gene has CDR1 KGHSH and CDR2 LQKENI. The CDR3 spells CASSSGLGDVNEQFF. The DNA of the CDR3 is TGTGCCAGCTCATCCGGACTAGGAGACGTCAATGAGCAGTTCTTC.

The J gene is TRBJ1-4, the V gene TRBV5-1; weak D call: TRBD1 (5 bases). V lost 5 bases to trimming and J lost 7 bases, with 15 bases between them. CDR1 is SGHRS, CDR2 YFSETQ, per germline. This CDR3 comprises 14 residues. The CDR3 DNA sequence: TGCGCCAGCAGTGGTGGGCAGGGCGGTGAAAAACTGTTTTTT. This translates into CASSGGQGGEKLFF.

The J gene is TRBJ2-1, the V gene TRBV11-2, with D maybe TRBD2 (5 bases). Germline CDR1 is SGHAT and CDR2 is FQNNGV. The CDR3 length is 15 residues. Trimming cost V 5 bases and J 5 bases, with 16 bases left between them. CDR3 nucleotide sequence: TGTGCCAGCAGCCCCCGAGTAGCGCAGAACAATGAGCAGTTCTTC. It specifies CASSPRVAQNNEQFF.

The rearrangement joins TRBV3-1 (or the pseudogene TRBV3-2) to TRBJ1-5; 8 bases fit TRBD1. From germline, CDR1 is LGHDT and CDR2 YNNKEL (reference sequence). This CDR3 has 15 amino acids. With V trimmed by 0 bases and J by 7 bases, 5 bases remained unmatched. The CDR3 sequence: CASSQDTGGWQPQHF. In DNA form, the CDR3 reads TGTGCCAGCAGCCAAGATACAGGGGGATGGCAGCCCCAGCATTTT.

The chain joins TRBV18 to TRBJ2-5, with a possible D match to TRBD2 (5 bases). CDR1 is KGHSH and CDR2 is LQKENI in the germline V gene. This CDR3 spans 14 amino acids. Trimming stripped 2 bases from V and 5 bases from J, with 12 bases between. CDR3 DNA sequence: TGTGCCAGCTCACCAGGATCGGGAAGGGAGACCCAGTACTTC. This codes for CASSPGSGRETQYF.

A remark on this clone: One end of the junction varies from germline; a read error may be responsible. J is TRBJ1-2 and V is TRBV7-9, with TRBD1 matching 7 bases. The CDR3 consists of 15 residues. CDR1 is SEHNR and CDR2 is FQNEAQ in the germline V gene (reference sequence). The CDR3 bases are TGTGCCAGCAGCTTACATCTGTGGGACAGATTTCCGGCTCCCTTC. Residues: CASSLHLWDRFPAPF. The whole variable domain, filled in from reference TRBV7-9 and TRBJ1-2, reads DTGVSQNPRHKITKRGQNVTFRCDPISEHNRLYWYRQTLGQGPEFLTYFQNEAQLEKSRLLSDRFSAERPKGSFSTLEIQRTEQGDSAMYLCASSLHLWDRFPAPFGSGTRLTVV.

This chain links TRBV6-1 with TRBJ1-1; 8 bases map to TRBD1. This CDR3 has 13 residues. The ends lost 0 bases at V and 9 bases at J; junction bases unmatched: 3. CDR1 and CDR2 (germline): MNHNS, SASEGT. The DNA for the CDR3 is TGTGCCAGCAGTGAAGCTAACAGGGGGAAAGCTTTCTTT. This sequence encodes CASSEANRGKAFF.

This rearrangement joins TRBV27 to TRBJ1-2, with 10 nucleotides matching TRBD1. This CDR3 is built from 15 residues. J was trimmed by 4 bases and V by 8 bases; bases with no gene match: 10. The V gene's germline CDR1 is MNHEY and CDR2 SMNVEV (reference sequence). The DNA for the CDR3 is TGTGCCAGCCTCCCGGGACAGGGGATCGGCTATGGCTACACCTTC. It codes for CASLPGQGIGYGYTF.

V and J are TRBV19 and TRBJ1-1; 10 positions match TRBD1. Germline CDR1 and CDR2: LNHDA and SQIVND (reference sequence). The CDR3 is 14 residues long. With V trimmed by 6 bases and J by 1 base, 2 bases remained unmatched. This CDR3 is CASRGTGENTEAFF. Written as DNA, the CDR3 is TGTGCCAGTAGGGGGACAGGGGAGAACACTGAAGCTTTCTTT. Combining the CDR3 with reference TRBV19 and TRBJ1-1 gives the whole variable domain DGGITQSPKYLFRKEGQNVTLSCEQNLNHDAMYWYRQDPGQGLRLIYYSQIVNDFQKGDIAEGYSVSREKKESFPLTVTSAQKNPTAFYLCASRGTGENTEAFFGQGTRLTVV.

The CDR3 DNA sequence: TGTGCCAGCAGTTACGGACAGGGGGCGAGGACTGAAGCTTTCTTT. As protein: CASSYGQGARTEAFF. V is TRBV6-5 and J is TRBJ1-1; 11 bases fit TRBD1. This CDR3 region has 15 residues. The germline V gene has CDR1 MNHEY and CDR2 SVGAGI. Trimming took 2 bases from V and 5 from J; bases not matched to a gene: 4.

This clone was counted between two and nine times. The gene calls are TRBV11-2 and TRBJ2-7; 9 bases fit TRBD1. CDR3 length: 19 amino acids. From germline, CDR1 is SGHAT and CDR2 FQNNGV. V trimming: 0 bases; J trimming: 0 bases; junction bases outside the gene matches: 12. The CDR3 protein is CASSLDRFSTGGFSYEQYF. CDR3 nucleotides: TGTGCCAGCAGCTTAGATCGATTTTCTACAGGGGGCTTCTCCTACGAGCAGTACTTC.

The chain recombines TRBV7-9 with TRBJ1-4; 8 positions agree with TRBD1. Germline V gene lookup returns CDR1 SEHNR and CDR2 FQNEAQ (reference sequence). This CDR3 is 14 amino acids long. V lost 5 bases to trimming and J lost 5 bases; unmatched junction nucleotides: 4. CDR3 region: CASSVGTGNEKLFF. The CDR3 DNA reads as TGTGCCAGCAGCGTCGGGACAGGCAATGAAAAACTGTTTTTT. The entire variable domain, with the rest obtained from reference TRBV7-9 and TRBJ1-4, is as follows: DTGVSQNPRHKITKRGQNVTFRCDPISEHNRLYWYRQTLGQGPEFLTYFQNEAQLEKSRLLSDRFSAERPKGSFSTLEIQRTEQGDSAMYLCASSVGTGNEKLFFGSGTQLSVL.

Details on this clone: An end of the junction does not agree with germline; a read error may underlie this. CDR3 DNA: TGTGCCACCAGCAGAGAAAGGGGGTCAACACAGTACGTGCAGTACTTC. Translation: CATSRERGSTQYVQYF. The chain carries TRBV15 and TRBJ2-7; the D gene is possibly TRBD1 (6 bases). CDR3 length equals 16 residues. CDR1 is LNHNV and CDR2 is YYDKDF in the germline V gene (reference sequence). The variable domain in full, completed from reference TRBV15 and TRBJ2-7, reads DAMVIQNPRYQVTQFGKPVTLSCSQTLNHNVMYWYQQKSSQAPKLLFHYYDKDFNNEADTPDNFQSRRPNTSFCFLDIRSPGLGDTAMYLCATSRERGSTQYVQYFGPGTRLTVT.

CDR3 loop: CASSQLGGLIYEQYF. In DNA form, the CDR3 reads TGTGCCAGCAGCCAGCTCGGAGGCCTGATCTACGAGCAGTACTTC. The chain carries TRBV3-1 (or the pseudogene TRBV3-2) and TRBJ2-7; the D gene is possibly TRBD2 (5 bases). CDR1 and CDR2 (germline): LGHDT, YNNKEL (reference sequence). This CDR3 region has 15 residues. Trimming took 3 bases from V and 3 from J, leaving 15 bases between them.

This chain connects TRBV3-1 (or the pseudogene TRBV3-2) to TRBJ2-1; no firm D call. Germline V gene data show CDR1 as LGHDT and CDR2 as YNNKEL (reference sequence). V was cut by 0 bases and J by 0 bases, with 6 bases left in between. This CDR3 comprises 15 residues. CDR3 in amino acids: CASSQDTGSYNEQFF. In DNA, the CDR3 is TGTGCCAGCAGCCAAGATACGGGCTCCTACAATGAGCAGTTCTTC.